This is a list of T cell receptor beta chains from one sample in a study of T-cell memory formation after mild COVID-19. Via MiXCR, TCRdb re-called the 5' RACE reads, giving one row per CDR3 protein. The table has around 200,000 distinct CDR3 sequences, about 22% seen once. Sequencing was performed on PBMCs or a T cell subset sorted from them (not recorded which). These receptors were collected from an adult woman who had mild COVID-19 (a few samples of this study predate the infection). Cell type and time point are not known. The CDR3 runs from the conserved cysteine through the conserved F or W. D genes are given only for firm matches. Expanded clones get a size class; other rows say once, few or many, or leave the size out.

>.|TRBV7-2|.|TRBJ1-3
TGTGCCAGCAGCTACGGAGCCTCTGGAAACACCATATATTTT
CASSYGASGNTIYF
>.|TRBV4-1|TRBD2|TRBJ2-1
TGCGCCAGCAGCCAAGCCTCTAGCGGGAGTTTCCGCAGTGAGCAGTTCTTC
CASSQASSGSFRSEQFF
>.|TRBV11-2|TRBD1|TRBJ1-1
TGTGCCAGCAGCTCTAGACAGGGGGTAAGCGCTGAAGCTTTCTTT
CASSSRQGVSAEAFF
>few|TRBV7-3|.|TRBJ1-1
TGTGCCAGCAGCCCCCTGGCGGGCGGCACTGAAGCTTTCTTT
CASSPLAGGTEAFF
>.|TRBV7-9|TRBD2|TRBJ2-3
TGTGCCAGCAGCCCGGTGGATAGCGGGAGTTCCACAGATACGCAGTATTTT
CASSPVDSGSSTDTQYF
>.|TRBV19|TRBD1|TRBJ1-1
TGTGCCAGTAGTATATCCCGGACAGGGGAGGCTTTCTTT
CASSISRTGEAFF
>few|TRBV11-2|TRBD1|TRBJ2-3
TGTGCCAGCAGCATGGGACAGCAAATCACAGATACGCAGTATTTT
CASSMGQQITDTQYF
>once|TRBV20-1|.|TRBJ2-7
TGCAGTGCTAGAGCTCTGCGGATGCAATCCTACGAGCAGTACTTC
CSARALRMQSYEQYF
>few|TRBV4-1|.|TRBJ2-1
TGCGCCAGCAGCCAAGATCTGTTCTGGGAGCAGTTCTTC
CASSQDLFWEQFF
>.|TRBV27|TRBD2|TRBJ2-7
TGTGCCAGCAGACCGGGACTAGCGAGCTACGAGCAGTACTTC
CASRPGLASYEQYF
>.|TRBV7-6|TRBD1|TRBJ1-1
TGTGCCAGCAGCTCAACCCGACAGGGAAACACTGAAGCTTTCTTT
CASSSTRQGNTEAFF
>few|TRBV4-1|.|TRBJ2-7
TGCGCCAGCAGCCAAGGGATGCTTGGGGACGAGCAGTACTTC
CASSQGMLGDEQYF
>.|TRBV20-1|.|TRBJ1-2
TGCAGTGCTAGGAGAGGGGCGGATGGCTACACCTTC
CSARRGADGYTF
>.|TRBV4-1|.|TRBJ1-3
TGCGCCAGCAGCCGGTCTGAGATGGACACCATATATTTT
CASSRSEMDTIYF
>.|TRBV15|.|TRBJ2-5
TGTGCCACCAGCGCCGGGGATTCGGCTAGCGAACAAGAGACCCAGTACTTC
CATSAGDSASEQETQYF
>few|TRBV9|TRBD1|TRBJ1-2
TGTGCCAGCAGCGTAGCTACCAGGGGGGATGGCTACACCTTC
CASSVATRGDGYTF
>.|TRBV29-1|TRBD2|TRBJ2-3
TGCAGCGCTACGGGGGGGCCCCGGGAAGATACGCAGTATTTT
CSATGGPREDTQYF
>once|TRBV6-5|.|TRBJ1-2
TGTGCCAGCAGTTACTCGAGCGCGAATCTGCAGGGCTACACCTTC
CASSYSSANLQGYTF
>few|TRBV20-1|.|TRBJ1-1
TGCAGTGCGCGGTATGAAGCTTTCTTT
CSARYEAFF
>.|TRBV10-3|.|TRBJ2-1
TGTGCCATCAGTGAGTCGATCGTTGAGCAGTTCTTC
CAISESIVEQFF
>.|TRBV20-1|TRBD1|TRBJ1-2
TGCAGTGCTTTAGGGAGGGACAGGGGTTTGCGCGGCTATGGCTACACCTTC
CSALGRDRGLRGYGYTF
>few|TRBV7-9|.|TRBJ1-3
TGTGCCAGCAGCCAAGGCACGGACTCTGGAAACACCATATATTTT
CASSQGTDSGNTIYF
>.|TRBV7-8|.|TRBJ1-2
TGTGCCAGCGGCGAAATATCGGGACAAAGCTATGGCTACACCTTC
CASGEISGQSYGYTF
>few|TRBV7-6|.|TRBJ1-6
TGTGCCAGCAGCTTAGGACATCAATCACTTTCACCCCTCCACTTT
CASSLGHQSLSPLHF
>.|TRBV6-6|.|TRBJ1-2
TGTGCCAGCAGTTACGAGGGTTCAAACTATGGCTACACCTTC
CASSYEGSNYGYTF
>.|TRBV10-3|.|TRBJ2-1
TGTGCCATCAAGGCAGAAAATTACAATGAGCAGTTCTTC
CAIKAENYNEQFF
>.|TRBV7-9|TRBD1|TRBJ2-2
TGTGCCAGCAGCTCCGGGACAGGGTTAAACACCGGGGAGCTGTTTTTT
CASSSGTGLNTGELFF
>few|TRBV28|.|TRBJ2-5
TGTGCCAGCAGTTTGGGTGCCGCCTTGCTGAGAGATGAGACCCAGTACTTC
CASSLGAALLRDETQYF
>.|TRBV27|.|TRBJ2-6
TGTGCCAGCAATACAAGGTATCTACCCCTCTATGGGGCCAACGTCCTGACTTTC
CASNTRYLPLYGANVLTF
>few|TRBV6-5|TRBD1|TRBJ1-1
TGTGCCAGCAGTCCCACGACAGGGGCTGAAGCTTTCTTT
CASSPTTGAEAFF